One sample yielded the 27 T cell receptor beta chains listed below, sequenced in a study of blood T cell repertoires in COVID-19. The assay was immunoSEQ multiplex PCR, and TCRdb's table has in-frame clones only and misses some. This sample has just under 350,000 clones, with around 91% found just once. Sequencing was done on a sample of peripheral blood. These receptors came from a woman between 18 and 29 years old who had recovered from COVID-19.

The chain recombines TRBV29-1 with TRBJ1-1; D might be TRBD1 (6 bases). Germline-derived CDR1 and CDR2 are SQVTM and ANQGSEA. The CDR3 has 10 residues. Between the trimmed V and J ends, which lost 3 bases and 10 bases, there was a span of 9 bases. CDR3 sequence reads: CSVEGGGAFF. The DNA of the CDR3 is TGCAGCGTTGAGGGAGGGGGAGCTTTCTTT.

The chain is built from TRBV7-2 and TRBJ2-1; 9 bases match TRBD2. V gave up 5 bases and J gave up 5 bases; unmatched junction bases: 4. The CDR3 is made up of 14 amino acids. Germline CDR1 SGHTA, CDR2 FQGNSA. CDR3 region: CASSGAGGDNEQFF. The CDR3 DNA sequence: TGTGCCAGCAGCGGAGCGGGAGGTGACAATGAGCAGTTCTTC. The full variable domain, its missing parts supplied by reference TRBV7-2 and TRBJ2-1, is GAGVSQSPSNKVTEKGKDVELRCDPISGHTALYWYRQSLGQGLEFLIYFQGNSAPDKSGLPSDRFSAERTGGSVSTLTIQRTQQEDSAVYLCASSGAGGDNEQFFGPGTRLTVL.

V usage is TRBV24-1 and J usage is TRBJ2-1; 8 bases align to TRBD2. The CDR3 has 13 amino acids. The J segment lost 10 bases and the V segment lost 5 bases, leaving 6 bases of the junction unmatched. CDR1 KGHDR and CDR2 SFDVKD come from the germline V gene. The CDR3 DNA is TGTGCCACCAGTGCGTCGGGAGGGGGGGAGCAGTTCTTC. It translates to CATSASGGGEQFF.

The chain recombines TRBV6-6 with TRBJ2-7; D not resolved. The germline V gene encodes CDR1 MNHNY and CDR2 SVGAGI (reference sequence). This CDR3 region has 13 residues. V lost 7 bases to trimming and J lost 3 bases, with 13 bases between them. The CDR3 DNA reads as TGTGCCAGCACCTTTGGAGCGAGCTACGAGCAGTACGTC. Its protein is CASTFGASYEQYV.

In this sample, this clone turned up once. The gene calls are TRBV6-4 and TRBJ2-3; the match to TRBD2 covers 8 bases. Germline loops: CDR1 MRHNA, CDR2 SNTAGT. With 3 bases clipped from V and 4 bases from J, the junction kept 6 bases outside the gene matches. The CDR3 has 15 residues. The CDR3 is CASSDSGLVADTQYF. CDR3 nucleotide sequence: TGTGCCAGCAGTGATTCGGGACTAGTGGCAGATACGCAGTATTTT.

CDR3 residues: CASSQIKGADEQFF. The CDR3 DNA is TGCGCCAGCAGCCAGATAAAGGGGGCGGATGAGCAGTTCTTC. This rearrangement joins TRBV4-1 to TRBJ2-1; 7 bases are a match to TRBD1. CDR3 length equals 14 residues. The trim removed 3 bases at V and 8 bases at J, leaving 7 bases unmatched. Germline values: CDR1 MGHRA, CDR2 YSYEKL.

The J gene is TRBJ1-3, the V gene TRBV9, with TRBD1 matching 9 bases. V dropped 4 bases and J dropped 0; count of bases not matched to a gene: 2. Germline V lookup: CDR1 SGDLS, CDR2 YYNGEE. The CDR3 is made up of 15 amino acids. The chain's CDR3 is CASSTTGGSGNTIYF. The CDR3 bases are TGTGCCAGCAGCACGACAGGGGGCTCTGGAAACACCATATATTTT.

The CDR3 sequence: CASSVDQKGQPQHF. CDR3 nucleotide sequence: TGTGCCAGCAGCGTAGACCAAAAGGGGCAGCCCCAGCATTTT. The chain uses TRBV9 and TRBJ1-5, with a possible D match to TRBD1 (5 bases). The CDR3 has 14 amino acids. V was pared by 0 bases and J by 7 bases, with 11 bases between. The germline V gene encodes CDR1 SGDLS and CDR2 YYNGEE.

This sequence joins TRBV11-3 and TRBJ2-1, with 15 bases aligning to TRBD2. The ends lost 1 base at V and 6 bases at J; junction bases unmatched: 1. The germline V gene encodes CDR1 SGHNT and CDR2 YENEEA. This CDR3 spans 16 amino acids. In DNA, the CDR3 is TGTGCCAGCAGCTTAGGGACTAGCGGGAGGGCCAATGAGCAGTTCTTC. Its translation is CASSLGTSGRANEQFF.

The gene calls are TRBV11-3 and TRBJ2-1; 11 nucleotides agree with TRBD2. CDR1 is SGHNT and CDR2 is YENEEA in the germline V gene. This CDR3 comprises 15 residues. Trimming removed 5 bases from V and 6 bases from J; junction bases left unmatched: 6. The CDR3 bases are TGTGCCAGCAGCCTCGGGACTAGCGGAGGCAATGAGCAGTTCTTC. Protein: CASSLGTSGGNEQFF.

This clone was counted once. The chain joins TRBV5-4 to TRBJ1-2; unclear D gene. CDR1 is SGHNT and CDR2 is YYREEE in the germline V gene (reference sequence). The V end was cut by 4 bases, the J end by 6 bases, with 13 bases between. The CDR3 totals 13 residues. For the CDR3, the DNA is TGTGCCAGCAGCCGGGATCTGACCAATGGCTACACCTTC. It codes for CASSRDLTNGYTF.

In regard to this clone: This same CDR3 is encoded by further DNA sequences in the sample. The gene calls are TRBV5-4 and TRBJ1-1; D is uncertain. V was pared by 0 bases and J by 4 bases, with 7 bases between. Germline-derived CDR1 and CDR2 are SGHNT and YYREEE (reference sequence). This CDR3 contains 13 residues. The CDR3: CASSLDRGTEAFF. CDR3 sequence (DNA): TGTGCCAGCAGCTTGGACCGGGGCACTGAAGCTTTCTTT.

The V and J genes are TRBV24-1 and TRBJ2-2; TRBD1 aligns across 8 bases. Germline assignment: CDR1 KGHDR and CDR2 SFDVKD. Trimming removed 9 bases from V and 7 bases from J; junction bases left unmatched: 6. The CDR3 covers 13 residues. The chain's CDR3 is CATDRGLGGELFF. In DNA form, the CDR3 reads TGTGCCACCGACAGGGGACTGGGCGGGGAGCTGTTTTTT.

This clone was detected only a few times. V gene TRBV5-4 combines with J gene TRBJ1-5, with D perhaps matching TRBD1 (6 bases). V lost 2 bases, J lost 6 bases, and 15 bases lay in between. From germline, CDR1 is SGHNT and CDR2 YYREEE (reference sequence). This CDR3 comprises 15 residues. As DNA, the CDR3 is TGTGCCAGCAGCTTTGGGGGGGCGAGTACTCAGCCCCAGCATTTT. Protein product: CASSFGGASTQPQHF.

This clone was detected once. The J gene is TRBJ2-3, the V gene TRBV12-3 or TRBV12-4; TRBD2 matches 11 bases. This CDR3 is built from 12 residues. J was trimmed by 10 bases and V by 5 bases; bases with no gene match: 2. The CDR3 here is CASSRTSGSQYF. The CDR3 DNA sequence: TGTGCCAGCAGTCGGACTAGCGGGTCGCAGTATTTT.

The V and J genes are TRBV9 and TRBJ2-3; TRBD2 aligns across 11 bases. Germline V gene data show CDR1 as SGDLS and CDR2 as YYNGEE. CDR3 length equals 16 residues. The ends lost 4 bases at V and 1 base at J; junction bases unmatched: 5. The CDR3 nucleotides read TGTGCCAGCAGCCCGGGGACTAGCGGAGGCACAGATACGCAGTATTTT. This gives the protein CASSPGTSGGTDTQYF.

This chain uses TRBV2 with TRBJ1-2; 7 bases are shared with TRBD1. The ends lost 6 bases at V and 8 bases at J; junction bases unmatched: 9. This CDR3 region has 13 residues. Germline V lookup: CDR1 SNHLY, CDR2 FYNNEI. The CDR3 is CASRMTGLTGYTF. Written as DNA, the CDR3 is TGTGCCAGCAGGATGACAGGGCTTACGGGCTACACCTTC. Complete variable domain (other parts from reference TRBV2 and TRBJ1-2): EPEVTQTPSHQVTQMGQEVILRCVPISNHLYFYWYRQILGQKVEFLVSFYNNEISEKSEIFDDQFSVERPDGSNFTLKIRSTKLEDSAMYFCASRMTGLTGYTFGSGTRLTVV.

The CDR3 DNA reads as TGTGCCAGCAGCGCGTTCGGACAGCGCACCGGGGAGCTGTTTTTT. Translated, it gives CASSAFGQRTGELFF. V is TRBV5-8 and J is TRBJ2-2; D perhaps matches TRBD1 (6 bases). CDR1 and CDR2 from the germline V gene are SGHTS and YDEGEE. V shed 4 bases and J shed 4 bases, with 14 bases lying between them. This CDR3 is built from 15 residues.

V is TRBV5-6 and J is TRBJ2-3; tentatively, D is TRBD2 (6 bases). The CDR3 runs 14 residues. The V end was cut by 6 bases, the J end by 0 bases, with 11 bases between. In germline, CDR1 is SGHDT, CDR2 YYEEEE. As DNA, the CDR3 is TGTGCCAGCATCAAGACTAGTAGCACAGATACGCAGTATTTT. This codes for CASIKTSSTDTQYF.

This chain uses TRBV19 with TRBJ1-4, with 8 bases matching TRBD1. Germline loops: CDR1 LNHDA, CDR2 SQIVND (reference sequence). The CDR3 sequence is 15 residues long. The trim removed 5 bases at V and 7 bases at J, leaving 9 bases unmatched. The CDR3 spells CASSFSRTGFEKLFF. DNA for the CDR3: TGTGCCAGTAGTTTTTCCAGGACAGGGTTTGAAAAACTGTTTTTT.

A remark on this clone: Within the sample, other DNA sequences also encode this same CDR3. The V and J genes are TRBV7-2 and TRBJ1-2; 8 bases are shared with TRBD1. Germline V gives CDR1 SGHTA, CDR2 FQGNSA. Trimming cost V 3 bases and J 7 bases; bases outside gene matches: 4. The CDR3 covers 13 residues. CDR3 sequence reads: CASSLDRVAGYTF. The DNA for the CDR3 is TGTGCCAGCAGCTTGGACAGGGTTGCTGGCTACACCTTC.

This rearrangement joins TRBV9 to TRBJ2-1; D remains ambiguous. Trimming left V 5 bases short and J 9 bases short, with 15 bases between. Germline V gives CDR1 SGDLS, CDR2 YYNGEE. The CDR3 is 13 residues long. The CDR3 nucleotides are TGTGCCAGCAGAGCGAACCCGGCCCCTGAGCAGTTCTTC. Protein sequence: CASRANPAPEQFF.

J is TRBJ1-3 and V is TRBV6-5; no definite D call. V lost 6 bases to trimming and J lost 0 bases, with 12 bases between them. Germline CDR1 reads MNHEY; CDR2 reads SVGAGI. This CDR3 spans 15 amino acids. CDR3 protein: CASSDGLRSGNTIYF. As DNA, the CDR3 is TGTGCCAGCAGCGACGGACTGCGCTCTGGAAACACCATATATTTT.

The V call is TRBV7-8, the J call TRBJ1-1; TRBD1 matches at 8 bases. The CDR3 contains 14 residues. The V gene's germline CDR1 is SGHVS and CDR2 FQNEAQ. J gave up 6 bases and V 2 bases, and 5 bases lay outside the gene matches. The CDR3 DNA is TGTGCCAGCAGCTTATGGGGACAGGAAGCTGAAGCTTTCTTT. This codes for CASSLWGQEAEAFF.

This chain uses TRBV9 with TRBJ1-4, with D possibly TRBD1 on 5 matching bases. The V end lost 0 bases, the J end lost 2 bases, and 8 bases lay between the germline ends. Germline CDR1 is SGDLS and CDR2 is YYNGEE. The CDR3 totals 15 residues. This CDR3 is CASSVAGVTNEKLFF. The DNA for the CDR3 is TGTGCCAGCAGCGTAGCGGGGGTTACTAATGAAAAACTGTTTTTT.

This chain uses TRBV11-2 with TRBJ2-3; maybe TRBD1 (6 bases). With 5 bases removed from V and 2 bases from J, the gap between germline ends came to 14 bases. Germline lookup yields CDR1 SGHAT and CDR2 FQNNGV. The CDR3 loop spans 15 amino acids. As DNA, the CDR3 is TGTGCCAGCAGCCCTACAGGGACCTTCACAGATACGCAGTATTTT. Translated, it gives CASSPTGTFTDTQYF. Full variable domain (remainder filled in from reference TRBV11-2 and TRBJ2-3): EAGVAQSPRYKIIEKRQSVAFWCNPISGHATLYWYQQILGQGPKLLIQFQNNGVVDDSQLPKDRFSAERLKGVDSTLKIQPAKLEDSAVYLCASSPTGTFTDTQYFGPGTRLTVL.

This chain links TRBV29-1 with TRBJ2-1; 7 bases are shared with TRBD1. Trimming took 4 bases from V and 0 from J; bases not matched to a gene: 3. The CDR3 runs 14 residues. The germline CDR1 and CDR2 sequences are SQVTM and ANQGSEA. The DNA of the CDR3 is TGCAGCGTTGTGAGGGGGCGCTCCTACAATGAGCAGTTCTTC. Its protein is CSVVRGRSYNEQFF.